This TCR beta chain is drawn from a study of blood T cell repertoires in COVID-19. This clone came up once. Under the authors' procedure: Amplifying reference gene primers gave estimates of nucleated cell counts. The method was immunoSEQ multiplex PCR; TCRdb's version includes in-frame clones alone and lacks a portion of them. For V, J and clone size, that table is used; D and trimming come from the DNA. The sample includes some 160,000 clones, about 86% of them seen just once. Germline CDR1 reads SGHRS; CDR2 reads YFSETQ. J lost 10 bases, V lost 2 bases, and 7 bases had no gene match. There are 14 residues in the CDR3.

The origin of this receptor is a man in his 70s with active or convalescent COVID-19. The sample comprised peripheral blood. The chain has TRBV5-1 and TRBJ2-1; 9 nucleotides agree with TRBD1. CDR3 amino acids: CASSFLGQGREQFF. In DNA form, the CDR3 reads TGCGCCAGCAGCTTTTTGGGACAGGGTCGGGAGCAGTTCTTC. Together with reference TRBV5-1 and TRBJ2-1, the CDR3 gives the full variable domain: KAGVTQTPRYLIKTRGQQVTLSCSPISGHRSVSWYQQTPGQGLQFLFEYFSETQRNKGNFPGRFSGRQFSNSRSEMNVSTLELGDSALYLCASSFLGQGREQFFGPGTRLTVL.